The 13 T cell receptor beta chains listed next were all sequenced from one sample in a study of cytomegalovirus exposure and HLA in healthy donors. TCRdb's copy holds only in-frame clones and misses some; the assay was immunoSEQ multiplex PCR. The sample has about 200,000 clones, more than 65% seen once. Sequenced sample: PBMCs. The receptor source for this set is a woman between 25 and 40 years old in good health and CMV-seropositive.

The chain uses TRBV11-3 and TRBJ2-7, with 10 positions matching TRBD1. The CDR3 runs to 17 residues. V was pared by 4 bases and J by 2 bases, with 11 bases of the junction left unmatched. CDR1 and CDR2 (germline): SGHNT, YENEEA. The CDR3 protein is CASSSFPWDRGAYEQYF. The CDR3 DNA reads as TGTGCCAGCAGCTCCTTTCCCTGGGACAGGGGAGCCTACGAGCAGTACTTC.

The chain couples TRBV29-1 to TRBJ2-6, with D possibly TRBD1 on 6 matching bases. CDR3 size: 14 residues. CDR1 and CDR2 (germline): SQVTM, ANQGSEA. V dropped 5 bases and J dropped 1 base, with 9 bases sitting between them. The CDR3 reads CSVLTGSGANVLTF. The CDR3 nucleotides read TGCAGCGTTCTGACAGGTTCTGGGGCCAACGTCCTGACTTTC.

The genes are TRBV28 and TRBJ2-1; TRBD2 is a possible D gene (6 bases). Trimming took 7 bases from V and 0 from J, leaving 13 bases between them. CDR1 and CDR2 from the germline V gene are MDHEN and SYDVKM. CDR3 length: 15 residues. In DNA, the CDR3 is TGTGCCAGCACTCTCAGGAGGGCCTCCTACAATGAGCAGTTCTTC. This sequence encodes CASTLRRASYNEQFF.

The chain is built from TRBV5-1 and TRBJ1-2; 10 bases line up with TRBD1. Per germline, CDR1 SGHRS and CDR2 YFSETQ. The CDR3 consists of 16 residues. V lost 4 bases, J lost 8 bases, and 14 bases stayed unmatched. In DNA form, the CDR3 reads TGCGCCAGCAGCCCGCGAACCGGGACAGGGGTAATGGGCTACACCTTC. It translates to CASSPRTGTGVMGYTF.

The V and J genes are TRBV2 and TRBJ1-4, with TRBD1 as a possible D gene (6 bases). V lost 2 bases and J 5 bases, leaving 12 bases between the germline ends. The germline gives CDR1 SNHLY, CDR2 FYNNEI. The CDR3 has 15 residues. The CDR3 sequence is CASSEQQGLNEKLFF. CDR3 DNA: TGTGCCAGCAGTGAACAACAGGGTCTAAATGAAAAACTGTTTTTT. Looking up the rest from reference TRBV2 and TRBJ1-4 gives the full variable domain: EPEVTQTPSHQVTQMGQEVILRCVPISNHLYFYWYRQILGQKVEFLVSFYNNEISEKSEIFDDQFSVERPDGSNFTLKIRSTKLEDSAMYFCASSEQQGLNEKLFFGSGTQLSVL.

CDR3 bases: TGTGCCAGCAGCTTAACCGGGACTAGCATCCAAGAGACCCAGTACTTC. This codes for CASSLTGTSIQETQYF. The chain combines TRBV7-9 with TRBJ2-5; 9 bases fit TRBD2. CDR1 and CDR2 from the germline V gene are SEHNR and FQNEAQ (reference sequence). The J segment lost 1 base and the V segment lost 2 bases, leaving 5 bases of the junction unmatched. The CDR3 is 16 residues long.

This chain joins TRBV5-1 and TRBJ1-2; no clear D. Looked up from germline, CDR1 is SGHRS and CDR2 is YFSETQ. The V gene lost 2 bases and the J gene lost 8 bases, with 16 bases spanning the gap. This CDR3 contains 14 residues. CDR3 protein: CASSLSAGSRGYTF. CDR3 coding DNA: TGCGCCAGCAGCTTATCGGCGGGGTCTCGGGGCTACACCTTC. Full variable domain (rest looked up from reference TRBV5-1 and TRBJ1-2): KAGVTQTPRYLIKTRGQQVTLSCSPISGHRSVSWYQQTPGQGLQFLFEYFSETQRNKGNFPGRFSGRQFSNSRSEMNVSTLELGDSALYLCASSLSAGSRGYTFGSGTRLTVV.

This clone has just a few counts. The genes are TRBV6-5 and TRBJ1-2; 9 bases agree with TRBD1. Per germline, CDR1 MNHEY and CDR2 SVGAGI. The CDR3 is 14 residues long. V lost 6 bases to trimming and J lost 4 bases; unmatched junction nucleotides: 6. CDR3 amino acids: CASSTDRGTYGYTF. The CDR3 nucleotides read TGTGCCAGCAGCACCGACAGGGGGACCTATGGCTACACCTTC.

The chain uses TRBV7-2 and TRBJ2-7; 10 positions match TRBD2. The CDR3 is 17 residues long. V lost 2 bases, J lost 0 bases, and 7 bases stayed unmatched. Germline values: CDR1 SGHTA, CDR2 FQGNSA. The CDR3: CASSLWLAGVTSYEQYF. CDR3 bases: TGTGCCAGCAGCTTATGGCTAGCGGGAGTAACCTCCTACGAGCAGTACTTC. Full variable domain (remainder filled in from reference TRBV7-2 and TRBJ2-7): GAGVSQSPSNKVTEKGKDVELRCDPISGHTALYWYRQSLGQGLEFLIYFQGNSAPDKSGLPSDRFSAERTGGSVSTLTIQRTQQEDSAVYLCASSLWLAGVTSYEQYFGPGTRLTVT.

The J gene is TRBJ2-1, the V gene TRBV29-1; TRBD2 is a possible D gene (6 bases). V was cut by 7 bases and J by 2 bases, with 12 bases left in between. Germline assignment: CDR1 SQVTM and CDR2 ANQGSEA. The CDR3 runs to 13 residues. The DNA of the CDR3 is TGCAGCGCCACACGCGGGACCTACAATGAGCAGTTCTTC. Amino acids: CSATRGTYNEQFF.

This clone was seen more than once but under ten times. At the DNA level, this CDR3 is encoded by other sequences in the same sample as well. CDR3 amino acids: CASSYGRELYNEQFF. The CDR3 nucleotides are TGTGCCAGCAGTTACGGGCGGGAATTGTATAATGAGCAGTTCTTC. The chain links TRBV6-5 to TRBJ2-1; tentative D call: TRBD2 (6 bases). Germline V CDR1 and CDR2: MNHEY, SVGAGI. CDR3 length equals 15 residues. Trimming pared 2 bases from V and 7 bases from J, leaving 15 bases between.

V and J are TRBV7-2 and TRBJ1-4, with TRBD1 matching 7 bases. The CDR3 has 15 residues. J lost 1 base, V lost 2 bases, and 1 base had no gene match. Germline values: CDR1 SGHTA, CDR2 FQGNSA. In nucleotides, the CDR3 is TGTGCCAGCAGCTTACAGGGGGAAACTAATGAAAAACTGTTTTTT. Translation: CASSLQGETNEKLFF.

The chain couples TRBV5-8 to TRBJ1-5, with D possibly TRBD1 on 6 matching bases. The V end was cut by 5 bases, the J end by 2 bases, with 17 bases between. Germline V lookup: CDR1 SGHTS, CDR2 YDEGEE. The CDR3 totals 16 residues. For the CDR3, the DNA is TGTGCCAGCAGTAGTAGGAACAGGGCTGGCAATCAGCCCCAGCATTTT. It translates to CASSSRNRAGNQPQHF. The entire variable domain, with the rest obtained from reference TRBV5-8 and TRBJ1-5, is as follows: EAGVTQSPTHLIKTRGQQATLRCSPISGHTSVYWYQQALGLGLQFLLWYDEGEERNRGNFPPRFSGRQFPNYSSELNVNALELEDSALYLCASSSRNRAGNQPQHFGDGTRLSIL.